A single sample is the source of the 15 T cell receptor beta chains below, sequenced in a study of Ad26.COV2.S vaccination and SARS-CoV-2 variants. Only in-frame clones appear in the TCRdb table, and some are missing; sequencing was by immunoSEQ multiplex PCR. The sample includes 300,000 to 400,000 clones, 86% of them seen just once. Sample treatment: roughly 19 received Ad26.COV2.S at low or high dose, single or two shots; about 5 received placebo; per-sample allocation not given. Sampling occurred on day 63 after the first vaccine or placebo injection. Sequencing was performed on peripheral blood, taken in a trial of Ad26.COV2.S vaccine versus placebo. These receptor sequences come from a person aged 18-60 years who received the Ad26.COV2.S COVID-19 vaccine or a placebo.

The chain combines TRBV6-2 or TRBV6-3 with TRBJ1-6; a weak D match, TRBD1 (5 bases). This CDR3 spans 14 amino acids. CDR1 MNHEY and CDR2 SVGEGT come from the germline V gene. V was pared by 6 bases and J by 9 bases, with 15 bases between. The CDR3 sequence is CASSAGTVASPLHF. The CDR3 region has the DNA TGTGCCAGCAGCGCCGGGACCGTCGCTTCACCCCTCCACTTT.

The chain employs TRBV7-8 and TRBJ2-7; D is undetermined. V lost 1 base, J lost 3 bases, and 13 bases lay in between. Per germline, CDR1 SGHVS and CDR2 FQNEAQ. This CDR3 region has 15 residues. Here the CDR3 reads CASSLGVGLGYEQYF. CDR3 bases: TGTGCCAGCAGCTTAGGGGTGGGTTTGGGCTACGAGCAGTACTTC.

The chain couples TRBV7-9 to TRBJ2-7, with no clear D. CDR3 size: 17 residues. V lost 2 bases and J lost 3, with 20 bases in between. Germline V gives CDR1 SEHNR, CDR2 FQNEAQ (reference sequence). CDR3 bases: TGTGCCAGCAGCTTAACGGGCTCCCCACCTTCCATCTACGAGCAGTACTTC. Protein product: CASSLTGSPPSIYEQYF.

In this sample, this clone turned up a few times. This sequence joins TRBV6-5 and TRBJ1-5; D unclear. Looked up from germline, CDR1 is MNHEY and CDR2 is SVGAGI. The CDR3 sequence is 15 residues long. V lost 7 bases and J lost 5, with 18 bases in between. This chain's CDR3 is CASNRMTAQDQPQHF. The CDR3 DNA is TGTGCCAGCAATAGGATGACGGCCCAGGATCAGCCCCAGCATTTT.

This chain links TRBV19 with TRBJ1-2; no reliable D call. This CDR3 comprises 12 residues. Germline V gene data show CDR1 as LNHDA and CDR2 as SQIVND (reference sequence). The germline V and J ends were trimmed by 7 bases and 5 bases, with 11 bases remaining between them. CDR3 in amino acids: CASNARHYGYTF. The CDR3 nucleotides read TGTGCCAGTAATGCGCGACATTATGGCTACACCTTC.

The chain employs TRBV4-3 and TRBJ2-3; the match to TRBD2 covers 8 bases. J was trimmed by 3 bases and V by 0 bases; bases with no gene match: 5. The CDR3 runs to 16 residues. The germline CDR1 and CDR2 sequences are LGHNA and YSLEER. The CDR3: CASSQDVGGGTDTQYF. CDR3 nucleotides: TGCGCCAGCAGCCAAGATGTTGGCGGGGGGACAGATACGCAGTATTTT.

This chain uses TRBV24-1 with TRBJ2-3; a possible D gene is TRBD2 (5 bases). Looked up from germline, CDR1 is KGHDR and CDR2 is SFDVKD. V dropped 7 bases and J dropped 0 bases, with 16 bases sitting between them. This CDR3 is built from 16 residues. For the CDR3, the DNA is TGTGCCACCAGCTTGACTCCTAGCACTAGCACAGATACGCAGTATTTT. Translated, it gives CATSLTPSTSTDTQYF.

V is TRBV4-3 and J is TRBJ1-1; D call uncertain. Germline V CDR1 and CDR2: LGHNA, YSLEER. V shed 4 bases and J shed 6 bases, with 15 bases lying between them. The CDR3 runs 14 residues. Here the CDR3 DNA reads TGCGCCAGCAGCCCCGTTACGGGATGGGCTGAAGCTTTCTTT. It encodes CASSPVTGWAEAFF.

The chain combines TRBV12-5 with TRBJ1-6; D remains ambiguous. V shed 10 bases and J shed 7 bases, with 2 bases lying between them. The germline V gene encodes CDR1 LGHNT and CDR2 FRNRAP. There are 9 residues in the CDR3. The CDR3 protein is CATNSPLHF. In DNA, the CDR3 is TGTGCTACCAATTCACCCCTCCACTTT.

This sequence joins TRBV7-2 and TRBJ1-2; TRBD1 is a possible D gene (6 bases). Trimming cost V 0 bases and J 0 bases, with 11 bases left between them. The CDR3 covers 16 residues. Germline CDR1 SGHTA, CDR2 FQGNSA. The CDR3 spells CASSLARGGTNYGYTF. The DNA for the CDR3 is TGTGCCAGCAGCTTAGCTAGGGGGGGCACTAACTATGGCTACACCTTC.

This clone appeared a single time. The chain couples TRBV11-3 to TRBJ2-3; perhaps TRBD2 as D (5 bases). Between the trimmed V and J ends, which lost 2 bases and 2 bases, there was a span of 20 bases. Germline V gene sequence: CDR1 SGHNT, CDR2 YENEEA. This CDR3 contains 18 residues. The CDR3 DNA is TGTGCCAGCAGCTTAAGTAAAACAGTCGTCCTAGCCACAGATACGCAGTATTTT. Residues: CASSLSKTVVLATDTQYF.

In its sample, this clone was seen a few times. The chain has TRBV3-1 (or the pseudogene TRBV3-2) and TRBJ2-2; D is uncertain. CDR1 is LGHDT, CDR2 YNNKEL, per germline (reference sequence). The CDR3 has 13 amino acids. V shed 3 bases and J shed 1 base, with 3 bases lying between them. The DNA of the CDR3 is TGTGCCAGCAGCCACCGGAACACCGGGGAGCTGTTTTTT. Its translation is CASSHRNTGELFF.

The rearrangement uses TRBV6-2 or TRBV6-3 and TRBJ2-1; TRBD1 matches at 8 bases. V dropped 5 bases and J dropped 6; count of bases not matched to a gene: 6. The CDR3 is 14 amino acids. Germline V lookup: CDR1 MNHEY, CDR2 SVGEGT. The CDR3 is CASSDIQGGNEQFF. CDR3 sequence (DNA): TGTGCCAGCAGTGACATACAGGGGGGCAATGAGCAGTTCTTC.

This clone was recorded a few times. DNA of the CDR3: TGCGCCAGCAGCTTCAGCGAGAACGGGGAGCTGTTTTTT. Amino acids: CASSFSENGELFF. The V and J genes are TRBV5-1 and TRBJ2-2; D ambiguous. This CDR3 comprises 13 residues. The V end lost 2 bases, the J end lost 7 bases, and 9 bases lay between the germline ends. CDR1 is SGHRS and CDR2 is YFSETQ in the germline V gene.

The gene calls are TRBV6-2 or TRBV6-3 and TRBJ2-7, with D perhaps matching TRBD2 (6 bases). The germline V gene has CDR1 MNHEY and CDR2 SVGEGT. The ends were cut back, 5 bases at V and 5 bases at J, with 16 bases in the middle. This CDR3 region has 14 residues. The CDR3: CASSLSREVDEQYF. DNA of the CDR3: TGTGCCAGCAGTCTAAGCAGGGAGGTCGACGAGCAGTACTTC.